The 8 T cell receptor beta chains given below trace back to one sample, sequenced in a study of blood T cell repertoires in COVID-19. The data were produced by immunoSEQ multiplex PCR, yet TCRdb's version contains in-frame clones alone and is incomplete. Of 120,000 or so clones listed, roughly 84% are singletons. Sequenced sample: PBMCs or T cells enriched from blood (not recorded which). These receptors all stem from a woman in her 30s who had recovered from COVID-19.

V and J are TRBV9 and TRBJ2-7; 7 bases are shared with TRBD2. This CDR3 region has 15 residues. Germline CDR1 reads SGDLS; CDR2 reads YYNGEE. The junction had 8 bases not matched to a gene; V was cut back by 0 bases and J by 5 bases. This CDR3 reads CASSVGEGVVDEQYF. As DNA, the CDR3 is TGTGCCAGCAGCGTAGGGGAGGGAGTTGTCGACGAGCAGTACTTC.

CDR3 DNA: TGTGCCAGCAGCTTGGGTAGGGAGTACAATGAGCAGTTCTTC. Its translation is CASSLGREYNEQFF. The chain uses TRBV7-8 and TRBJ2-1; D perhaps matches TRBD2 (5 bases). Trimming stripped 3 bases from V and 4 bases from J, with 10 bases between. CDR1 and CDR2 from the germline V gene are SGHVS and FQNEAQ. This CDR3 region has 14 residues.

This clone showed up just once. The chain recombines TRBV4-1 with TRBJ1-4; 7 bases line up with TRBD1. Germline CDR1 and CDR2: MGHRA and YSYEKL. V lost 3 bases and J lost 3; bases outside the gene matches: 7. The CDR3 is made up of 16 amino acids. CDR3 nucleotides: TGCGCCAGCAGCCACCCCAACAGGGGAGCTAATGAAAAACTGTTTTTT. Protein sequence: CASSHPNRGANEKLFF.

V and J are TRBV19 and TRBJ2-3, with 8 bases identical to TRBD2. From germline, CDR1 is LNHDA and CDR2 SQIVND (reference sequence). The CDR3 has 15 residues. J was trimmed by 7 bases and V by 0 bases; bases with no gene match: 6. In DNA, the CDR3 is TGTGCCAGTAGTATAGATCAAGCGGGGGAAAATACGCAGTATTTT. This encodes CASSIDQAGENTQYF.

The chain recombines TRBV25-1 with TRBJ2-7; TRBD2 is a possible D gene (5 bases). Trimming stripped 10 bases from V and 4 bases from J, with 11 bases between. The CDR3 length is 11 residues. Germline-derived CDR1 and CDR2 are MGHDK and SYGVNS. This CDR3 reads CATGMWYEQYF. The CDR3 DNA sequence: TGTGCCACGGGAATGTGGTACGAGCAGTACTTC.

The chain is built from TRBV5-4 and TRBJ2-5; D unclear. From germline, CDR1 is SGHNT and CDR2 YYREEE (reference sequence). This CDR3 has 13 residues. The V end was cut by 3 bases, the J end by 5 bases, with 11 bases between. The CDR3 DNA is TGTGCCAGCAGCTATAGCTTATGGGAGACCCAGTACTTC. It codes for CASSYSLWETQYF.

The rearrangement uses TRBV11-2 and TRBJ2-3; no firm D call. Germline V CDR1 and CDR2: SGHAT, FQNNGV. This CDR3 is 13 amino acids long. The V end lost 1 base, the J end lost 4 bases, and 6 bases lay between the germline ends. The DNA for the CDR3 is TGTGCCAGCAGCTTAGCTTCCCCAGATACGCAGTATTTT. It translates to CASSLASPDTQYF.

This clone was observed a single time. This chain links TRBV3-1 (or the pseudogene TRBV3-2) with TRBJ2-3; TRBD1 agrees at 10 bases. The junction had 4 bases not matched to a gene; V was cut back by 1 base and J by 6 bases. The CDR3 is 15 residues long. Germline CDR1 LGHDT, CDR2 YNNKEL (reference sequence). Here the CDR3 DNA reads TGTGCCAGCAGCCAAGGACAGGGGGCGGGGGATACGCAGTATTTT. Its translation is CASSQGQGAGDTQYF.